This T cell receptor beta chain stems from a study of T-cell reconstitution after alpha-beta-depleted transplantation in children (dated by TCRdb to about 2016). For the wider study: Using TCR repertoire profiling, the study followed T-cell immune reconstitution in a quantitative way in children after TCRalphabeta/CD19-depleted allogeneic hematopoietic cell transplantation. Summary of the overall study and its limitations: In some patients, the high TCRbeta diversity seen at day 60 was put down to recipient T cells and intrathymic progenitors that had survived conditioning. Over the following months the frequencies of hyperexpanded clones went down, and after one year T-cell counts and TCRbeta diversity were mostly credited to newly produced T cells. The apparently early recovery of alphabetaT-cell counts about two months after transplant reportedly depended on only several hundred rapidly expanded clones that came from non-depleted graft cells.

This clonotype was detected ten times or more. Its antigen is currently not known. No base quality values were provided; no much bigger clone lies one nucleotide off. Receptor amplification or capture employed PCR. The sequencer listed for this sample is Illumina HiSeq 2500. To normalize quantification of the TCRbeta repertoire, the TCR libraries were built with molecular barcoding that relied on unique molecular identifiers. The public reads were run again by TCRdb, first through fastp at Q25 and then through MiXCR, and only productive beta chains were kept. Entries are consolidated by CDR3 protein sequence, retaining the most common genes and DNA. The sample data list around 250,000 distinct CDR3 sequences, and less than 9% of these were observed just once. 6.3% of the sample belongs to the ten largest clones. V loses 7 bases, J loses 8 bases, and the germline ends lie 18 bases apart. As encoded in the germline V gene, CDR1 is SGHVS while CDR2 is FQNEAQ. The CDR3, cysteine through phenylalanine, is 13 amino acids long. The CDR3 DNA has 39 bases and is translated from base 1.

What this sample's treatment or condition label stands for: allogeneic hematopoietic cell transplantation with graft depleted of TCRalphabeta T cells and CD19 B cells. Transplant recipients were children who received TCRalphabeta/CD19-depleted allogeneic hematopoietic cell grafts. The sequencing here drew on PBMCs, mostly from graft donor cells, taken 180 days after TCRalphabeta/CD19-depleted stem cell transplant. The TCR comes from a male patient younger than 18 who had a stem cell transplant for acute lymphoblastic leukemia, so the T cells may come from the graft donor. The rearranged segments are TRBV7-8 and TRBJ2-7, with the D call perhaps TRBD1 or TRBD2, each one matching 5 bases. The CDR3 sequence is CASTFRGAAKQYF. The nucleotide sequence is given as TGTGCCAGCACCTTCCGAGGGGCGGCTAAGCAGTACTTC.